This TCR beta chain was recovered during a study of CD8 T cells in ankylosing spondylitis. Germline V gene data show CDR1 as DFQATT and CDR2 as SNEGSKA (reference sequence). The CDR3 has 19 residues. Trimming removed 2 bases from V and 1 base from J; junction bases left unmatched: 15. TCRdb ran MiXCR on the 5' RACE reads and lists one entry per CDR3 protein. In the table there are roughly 120,000 distinct CDR3 sequences, approximately 15% of which are singletons. This receptor was taken from a female donor with ankylosing spondylitis or in good health (not recorded which). This sequence joins TRBV20-1 and TRBJ2-3; 10 bases align to TRBD2. The specimen was blood, either unsorted or a sorted T cell fraction (not recorded which). The CDR3 bases are TGCAGTGCTAGAAGTTACGGGGCTAGCGGGAGTTTCCGCACAGATACGCAGTATTTT. Encoded protein: CSARSYGASGSFRTDTQYF.